This T cell receptor beta chain was captured by sequencing in a study of blood T cells in healthy people across ages. Study-level results: Percentage of naive T cells showed a strong correlation with TCR beta diversity. It was not known whether donors were CMV positive (a possible confounder of expanded clonotype changes).

This clonotype was detected a few times. Its antigen is not known. Through a sample-barcoded 5' primer and a J-beta primer mix, a second PCR was run for 7 to 11 cycles. A template-switch adaptor that had 12 random nucleotides put a tag on each cDNA molecule. TCRdb recomputed calls from the 5' RACE reads with MiXCR, one row per CDR3 protein. Seen here are about 570,000 distinct CDR3 sequences, approximately 27% observed once, and the top ten hold roughly 18%. This CDR3 comprises 14 residues. CDR1 is GTSNPN and CDR2 is SVGIG in the germline V gene (reference sequence). V lost 7 bases to trimming and J lost 0 bases, with 13 bases between them.

Input material: blood. The source of this sequence is a woman in her seventies in good health. V and J are TRBV30 and TRBJ1-3; perhaps TRBD1 as D (6 bases). CDR3 in DNA: TGTGCCTACAGGGTCCCCTCCTCTGGAAACACCATATATTTT. Amino acids: CAYRVPSSGNTIYF.